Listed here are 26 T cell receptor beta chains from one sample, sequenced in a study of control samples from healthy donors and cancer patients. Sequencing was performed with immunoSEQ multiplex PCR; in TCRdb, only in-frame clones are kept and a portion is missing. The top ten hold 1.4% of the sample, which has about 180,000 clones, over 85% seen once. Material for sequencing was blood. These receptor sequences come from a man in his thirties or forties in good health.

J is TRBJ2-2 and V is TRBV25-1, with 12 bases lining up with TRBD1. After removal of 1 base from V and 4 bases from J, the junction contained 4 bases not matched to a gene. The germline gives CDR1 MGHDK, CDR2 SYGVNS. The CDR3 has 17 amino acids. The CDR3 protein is CASSESPGQGATGELFF. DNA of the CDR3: TGTGCCAGCAGTGAATCTCCGGGACAGGGGGCCACCGGGGAGCTGTTTTTT.

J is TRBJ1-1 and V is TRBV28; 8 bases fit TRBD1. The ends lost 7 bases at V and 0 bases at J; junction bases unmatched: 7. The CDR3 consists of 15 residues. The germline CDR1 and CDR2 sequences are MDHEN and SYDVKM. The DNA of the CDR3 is TGTGCCAGCAACCCCCCGGACAGGGTGAACACTGAAGCTTTCTTT. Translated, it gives CASNPPDRVNTEAFF.

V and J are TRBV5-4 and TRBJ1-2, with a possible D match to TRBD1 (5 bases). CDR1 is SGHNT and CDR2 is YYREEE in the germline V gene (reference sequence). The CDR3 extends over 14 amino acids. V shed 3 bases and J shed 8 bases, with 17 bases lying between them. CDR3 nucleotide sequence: TGTGCCAGCAGCTACCCGGGGCCAGAAAGGGGCTACACCTTC. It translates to CASSYPGPERGYTF.

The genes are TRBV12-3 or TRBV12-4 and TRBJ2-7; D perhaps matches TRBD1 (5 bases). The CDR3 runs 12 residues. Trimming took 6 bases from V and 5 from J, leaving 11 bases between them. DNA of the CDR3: TGTGCCAGCAGCCTACAGGTGAACGAGCAGTACTTC. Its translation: CASSLQVNEQYF.

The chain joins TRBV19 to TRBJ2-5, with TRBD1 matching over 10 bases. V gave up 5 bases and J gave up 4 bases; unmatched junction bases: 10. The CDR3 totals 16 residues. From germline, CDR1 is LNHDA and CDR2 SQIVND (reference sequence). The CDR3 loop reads CASSPVGQGRSETQYF. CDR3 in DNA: TGTGCCAGTAGTCCCGTGGGACAGGGGAGATCAGAGACCCAGTACTTC.

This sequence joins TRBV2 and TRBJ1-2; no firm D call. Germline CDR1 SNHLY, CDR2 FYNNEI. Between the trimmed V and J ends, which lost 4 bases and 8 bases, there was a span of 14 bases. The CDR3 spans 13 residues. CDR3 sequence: CASSVRPLEGYTF. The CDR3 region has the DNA TGTGCCAGCAGTGTAAGGCCCTTGGAGGGCTACACCTTC.

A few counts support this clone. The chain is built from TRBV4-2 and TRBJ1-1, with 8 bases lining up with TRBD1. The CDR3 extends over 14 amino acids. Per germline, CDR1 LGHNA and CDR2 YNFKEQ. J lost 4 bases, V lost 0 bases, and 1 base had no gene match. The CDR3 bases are TGTGCCAGCAGCCAAGATACAGGGGGCACTGAAGCTTTCTTT. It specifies CASSQDTGGTEAFF.

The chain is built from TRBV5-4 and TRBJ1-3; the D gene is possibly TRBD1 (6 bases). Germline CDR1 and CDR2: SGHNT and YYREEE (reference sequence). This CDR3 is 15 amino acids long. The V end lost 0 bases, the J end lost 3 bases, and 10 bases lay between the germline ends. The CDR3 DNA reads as TGTGCCAGCAGCTTGGCGGGGGCAGGTGGAAACACCATATATTTT. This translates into CASSLAGAGGNTIYF.

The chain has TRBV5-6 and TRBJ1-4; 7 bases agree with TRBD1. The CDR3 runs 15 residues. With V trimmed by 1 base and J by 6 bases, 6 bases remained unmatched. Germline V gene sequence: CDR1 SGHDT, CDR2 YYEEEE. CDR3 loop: CASSLRSTGDEKLFF. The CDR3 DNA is TGTGCCAGCAGCTTGAGGTCCACAGGGGATGAAAAACTGTTTTTT.

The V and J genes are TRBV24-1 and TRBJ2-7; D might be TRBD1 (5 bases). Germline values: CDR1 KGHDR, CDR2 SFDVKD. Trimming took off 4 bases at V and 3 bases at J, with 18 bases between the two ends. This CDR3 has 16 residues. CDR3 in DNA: TGTGCCACCAGTGACCCCGGTTTCTCCAGGGTCTACGAGCAGTACTTC. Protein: CATSDPGFSRVYEQYF.

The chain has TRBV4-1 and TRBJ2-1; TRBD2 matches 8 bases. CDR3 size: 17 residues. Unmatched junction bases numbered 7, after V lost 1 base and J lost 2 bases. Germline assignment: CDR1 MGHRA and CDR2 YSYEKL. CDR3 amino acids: CASSQGQPGLAYNEQFF. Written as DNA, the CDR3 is TGCGCCAGCAGCCAAGGTCAACCGGGACTAGCCTACAATGAGCAGTTCTTC.

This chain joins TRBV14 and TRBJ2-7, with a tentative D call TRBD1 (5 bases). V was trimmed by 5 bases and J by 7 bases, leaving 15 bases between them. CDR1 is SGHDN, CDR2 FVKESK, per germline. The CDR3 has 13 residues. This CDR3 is CASSFTGPIEQYF. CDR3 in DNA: TGTGCCAGCAGCTTCACAGGACCTATAGAGCAGTACTTC.

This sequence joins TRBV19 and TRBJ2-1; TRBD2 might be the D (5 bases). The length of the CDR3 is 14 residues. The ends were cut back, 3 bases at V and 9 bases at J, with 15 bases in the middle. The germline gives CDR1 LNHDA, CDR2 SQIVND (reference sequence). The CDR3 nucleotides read TGTGCCAGTAGTATTAGTATAGACCGGGGTGAGCAGTTCTTC. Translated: CASSISIDRGEQFF.

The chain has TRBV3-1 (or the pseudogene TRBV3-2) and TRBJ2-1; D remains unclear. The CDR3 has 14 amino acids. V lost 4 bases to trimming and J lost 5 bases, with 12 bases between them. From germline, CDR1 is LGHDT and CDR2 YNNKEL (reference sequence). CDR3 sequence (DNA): TGTGCCAGCAGCCGGCGTTCTCAGGACAATGAGCAGTTCTTC. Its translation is CASSRRSQDNEQFF.

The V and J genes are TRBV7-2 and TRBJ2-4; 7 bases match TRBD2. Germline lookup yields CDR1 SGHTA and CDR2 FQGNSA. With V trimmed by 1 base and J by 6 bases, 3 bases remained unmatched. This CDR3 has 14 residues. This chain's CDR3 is CASSLGGRGNIQYF. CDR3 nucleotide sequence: TGTGCCAGCAGCTTAGGAGGGAGGGGAAACATTCAGTACTTC.

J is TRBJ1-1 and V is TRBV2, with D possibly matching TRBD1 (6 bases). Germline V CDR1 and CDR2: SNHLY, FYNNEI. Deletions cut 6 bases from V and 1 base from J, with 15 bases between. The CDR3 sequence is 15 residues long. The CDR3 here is CASSAPQGGNTEAFF. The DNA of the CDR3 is TGTGCCAGCAGCGCCCCACAGGGAGGGAACACTGAAGCTTTCTTT.

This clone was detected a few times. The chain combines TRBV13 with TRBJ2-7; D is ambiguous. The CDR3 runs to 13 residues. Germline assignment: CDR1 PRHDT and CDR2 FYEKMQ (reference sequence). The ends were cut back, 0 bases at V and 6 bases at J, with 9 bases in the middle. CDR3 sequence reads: CASSLGGSLEQYF. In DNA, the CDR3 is TGTGCCAGCAGCTTAGGTGGCTCGCTCGAGCAGTACTTC.

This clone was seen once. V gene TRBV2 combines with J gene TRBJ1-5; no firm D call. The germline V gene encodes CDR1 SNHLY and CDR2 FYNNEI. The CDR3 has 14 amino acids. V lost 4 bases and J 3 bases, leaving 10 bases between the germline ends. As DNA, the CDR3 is TGTGCCAGCAGTGTCGCGGGGTCCAATCAGCCCCAGCATTTT. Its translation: CASSVAGSNQPQHF.

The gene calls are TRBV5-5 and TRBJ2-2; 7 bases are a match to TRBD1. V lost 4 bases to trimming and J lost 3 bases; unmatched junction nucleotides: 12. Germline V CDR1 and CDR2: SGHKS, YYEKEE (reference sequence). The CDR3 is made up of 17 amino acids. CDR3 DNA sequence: TGTGCCAGCAGCGCTCACCCCAGGGGGATAGACACCGGGGAGCTGTTTTTT. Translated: CASSAHPRGIDTGELFF.

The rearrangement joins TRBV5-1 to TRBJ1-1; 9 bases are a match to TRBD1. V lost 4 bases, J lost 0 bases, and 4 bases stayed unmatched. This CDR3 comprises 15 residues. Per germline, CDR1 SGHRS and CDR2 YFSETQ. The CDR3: CASSGGQGMNTEAFF. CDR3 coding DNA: TGCGCCAGCAGCGGGGGACAGGGCATGAACACTGAAGCTTTCTTT.

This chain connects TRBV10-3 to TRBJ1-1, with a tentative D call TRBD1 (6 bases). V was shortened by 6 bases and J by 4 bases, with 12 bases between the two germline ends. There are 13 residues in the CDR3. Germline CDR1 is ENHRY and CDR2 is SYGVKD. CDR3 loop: CAISSGQSTEAFF. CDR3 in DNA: TGTGCCATCAGCTCTGGACAGTCCACTGAAGCTTTCTTT.

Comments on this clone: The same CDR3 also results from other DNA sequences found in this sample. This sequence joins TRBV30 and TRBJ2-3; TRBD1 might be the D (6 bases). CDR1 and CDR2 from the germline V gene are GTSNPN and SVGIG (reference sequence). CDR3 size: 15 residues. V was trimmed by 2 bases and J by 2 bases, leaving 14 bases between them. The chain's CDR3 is CAWSPGDRDTDTQYF. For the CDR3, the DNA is TGTGCCTGGAGTCCAGGGGATCGCGACACAGATACGCAGTATTTT.

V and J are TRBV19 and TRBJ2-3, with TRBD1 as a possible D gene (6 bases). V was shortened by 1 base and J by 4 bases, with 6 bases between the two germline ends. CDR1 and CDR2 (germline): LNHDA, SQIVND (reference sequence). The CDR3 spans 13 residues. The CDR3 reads CASSIAGADTQYF. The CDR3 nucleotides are TGTGCCAGTAGTATAGCAGGGGCAGATACGCAGTATTTT. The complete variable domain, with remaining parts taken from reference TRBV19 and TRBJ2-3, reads DGGITQSPKYLFRKEGQNVTLSCEQNLNHDAMYWYRQDPGQGLRLIYYSQIVNDFQKGDIAEGYSVSREKKESFPLTVTSAQKNPTAFYLCASSIAGADTQYFGPGTRLTVL.

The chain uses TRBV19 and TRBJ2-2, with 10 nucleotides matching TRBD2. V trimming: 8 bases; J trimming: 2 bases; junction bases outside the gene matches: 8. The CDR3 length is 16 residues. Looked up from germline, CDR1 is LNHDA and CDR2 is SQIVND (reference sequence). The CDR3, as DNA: TGTGCCAGTTCATGGACTAGCGGAGAAAACACCGGGGAGCTGTTTTTT. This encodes CASSWTSGENTGELFF.

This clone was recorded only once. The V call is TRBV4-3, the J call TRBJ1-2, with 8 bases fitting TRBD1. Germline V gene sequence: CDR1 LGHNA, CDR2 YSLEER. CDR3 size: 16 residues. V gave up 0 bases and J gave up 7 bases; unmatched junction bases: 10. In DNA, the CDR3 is TGCGCCAGCAGCCAAGATTTGCCAGGGGGCTGGAGTGGCTACACCTTC. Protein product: CASSQDLPGGWSGYTF.

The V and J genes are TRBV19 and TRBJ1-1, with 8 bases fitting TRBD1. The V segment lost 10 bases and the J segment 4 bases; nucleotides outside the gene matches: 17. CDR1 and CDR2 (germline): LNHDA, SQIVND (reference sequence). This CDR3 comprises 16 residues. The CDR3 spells CATTDRGSSRGTEAFF. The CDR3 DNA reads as TGTGCCACCACCGACAGGGGATCCTCGAGGGGCACTGAAGCTTTCTTT.